This T cell receptor beta chain was obtained from a study of early T cells in non-severe SARS-CoV-2 infection. V lost 1 base and J lost 4; bases outside the gene matches: 6. Germline CDR1 and CDR2: LGHDT and YNNKEL (reference sequence). This CDR3 is 16 amino acids long. This clonotype has at least ten counts. TCRdb reprocessed the 5' RACE reads via MiXCR and lists one record per CDR3 protein. This sample has roughly 63,000 distinct CDR3 sequences; 9.5% to 15% occur once, and the top ten carry 3% to 4.5%. The chain is built from TRBV3-1 and TRBJ2-1, with 8 bases lining up with TRBD1. The sample comprised whole blood. The receptor was isolated from an adult who was a healthcare worker with PCR-confirmed SARS-CoV-2 infection or an uninfected control (not recorded which). The CDR3 here is CASSQATGGRYNEQFF. CDR3 DNA: TGTGCCAGCAGCCAAGCAACAGGGGGTCGTTACAATGAGCAGTTCTTC.